A single sample is the source of the 7 T cell receptor beta chains below, sequenced in a study of blood T cell repertoires in COVID-19. The repertoire was sequenced with immunoSEQ multiplex PCR; TCRdb's copy has only in-frame clones and lacks some. Here the sample spans over 200,000 clones, 85% being singletons. The material sequenced was PBMCs or T cells enriched from blood (not recorded which). The receptors come from a man in his forties who had recovered from COVID-19.

The V call is TRBV12-3 or TRBV12-4, the J call TRBJ2-7; 7 positions match TRBD1. The length of the CDR3 is 13 residues. Losses at the gene ends were 6 bases for V and 2 bases for J; bases not matched to a gene: 4. CDR3 protein: CASRSGTAYEQYF. The CDR3, as DNA: TGTGCCAGCAGATCCGGGACAGCCTACGAGCAGTACTTC.

V gene TRBV18 combines with J gene TRBJ2-4, with 10 bases that match TRBD1. CDR1 is KGHSH, CDR2 LQKENI, per germline. After removal of 5 bases from V and 0 bases from J, the junction contained 7 bases not matched to a gene. This CDR3 region has 17 residues. The CDR3 bases are TGTGCCAGCTCATTGACAGGGGGCGAAAGAGCCAAAAACATTCAGTACTTC. It is translated as CASSLTGGERAKNIQYF. Using reference TRBV18 and TRBJ2-4 for the parts outside the CDR3, the full variable domain is NAGVMQNPRHLVRRRGQEARLRCSPMKGHSHVYWYRQLPEEGLKFMVYLQKENIIDESGMPKERFSAEFPKEGPSILRIQQVVRGDSAAYFCASSLTGGERAKNIQYFGAGTRLSVL.

The chain joins TRBV24-1 to TRBJ1-5; D is ambiguous. The CDR3 sequence is 14 residues long. V lost 5 bases, J lost 7 bases, and 14 bases lay in between. Germline V gene lookup returns CDR1 KGHDR and CDR2 SFDVKD. CDR3 protein: CATSGPASGQPQHF. DNA of the CDR3: TGTGCCACCAGTGGACCAGCCAGCGGCCAGCCCCAGCATTTT.

The rearrangement joins TRBV10-3 to TRBJ2-5; 9 bases line up with TRBD1. The germline V gene has CDR1 ENHRY and CDR2 SYGVKD. J gave up 4 bases and V 3 bases, and 9 bases lay outside the gene matches. CDR3 length equals 16 residues. The DNA for the CDR3 is TGTGCCATCAGTGAATCCTTTACAGGGGGCGGAGAGACCCAGTACTTC. Its translation: CAISESFTGGGETQYF.

The chain joins TRBV29-1 to TRBJ1-5; 7 nucleotides match TRBD1. The CDR3 totals 13 residues. V shed 7 bases, J shed 7 bases, and the junction held 10 bases outside the gene matches. The germline CDR1 and CDR2 sequences are SQVTM and ANQGSEA. CDR3 loop: CSALTGFGQPQHF. The CDR3 coding sequence is TGCAGCGCCCTGACAGGGTTCGGACAGCCCCAGCATTTT.

V is TRBV2 and J is TRBJ2-2, with 7 bases aligning to TRBD2. CDR3 length: 16 amino acids. V lost 0 bases and J lost 1; bases outside the gene matches: 2. Germline lookup yields CDR1 SNHLY and CDR2 FYNNEI. In nucleotides, the CDR3 is TGTGCCAGCAGTGAAGCGGGCGGGAGGAACACCGGGGAGCTGTTTTTT. It is translated as CASSEAGGRNTGELFF.

This clone has just one count. The chain couples TRBV7-3 to TRBJ2-7; 9 bases map to TRBD1. Germline CDR1 and CDR2: SGHTA and FQGTGA. V shed 5 bases and J 2 bases; nucleotides not matched to a gene: 7. The CDR3 consists of 15 residues. In nucleotides, the CDR3 is TGTGCCAGCAGCACGCCGGGACAGGGAGCCTACGAGCAGTACTTC. Translating it yields CASSTPGQGAYEQYF.